The following is a T cell receptor (beta chain) sequence with its context. The table lists this clone with a few counts. What antigen it recognizes has not been identified. Nothing much larger sits one base from this clone, and base qualities are not available. This entry comes from a study of a mutant IDH1 vaccine in newly diagnosed glioma (dated by TCRdb to the early 2020s). In terms of the full investigation: In the chemotherapy-containing groups, vaccination started alongside temozolomide cycles, whereas in patients who had radiotherapy alone it started 4-6 weeks after radiotherapy. Prior to enrollment, patients had been given standard therapy consisting of radiotherapy alone, temozolomide alone, or radiochemotherapy with temozolomide, with the combination given to most patients. Peripheral blood was drawn at six visits: V03 (baseline), V05, V07, V10, V12 and V13. The week-35 safety follow-up was designated visit V12, and the week-47 end of study was designated visit V13. For exploratory analyses, longitudinal TCRB deep sequencing was carried out in more than 20 treated patients wherever samples were available. The roughly 35 treated patients were roughly 62% male and 37.5% female, with a mean age of about 38 years. General study outcomes and caveats: Pseudoprogression appeared unrelated to alterations in the top peripheral T cell clonotypes detected by TCRB sequencing. The authors noted that analyses of patient blood samples could not be reproduced because of sample limitations. Availability determined which PBMC samples were chosen for TCRB deep sequencing. Immune responses induced by the vaccine were seen in around 93% of patients across multiple MHC alleles.

Measured from the cysteine to the phenylalanine, the CDR3 is 12 residues long. The retained sequence is limited to the CDR3, 36 bases, with the frame set at the first base. V lost 5 bases and J lost 4 bases; the stretch between them is 9 bases long. Taken from the germline V gene (reference sequence), the CDR1 and CDR2 loops are GTSNPN and SVGIG. The method was the immunoSEQ multiplex PCR assay. Rearranged TCR beta chain sequences were amplified using the hsTCRB Kit according to the manufacturer's protocol. TCRB libraries were sequenced on an Illumina MiSeq. Under the source paper's analysis protocol: Demultiplexing, trimming and gene mapping were performed with the kit vendor's proprietary platform. TCRdb took over this immuneACCESS table, retaining in-frame rearrangements with V and J assigned. Such tables are incomplete; in checked studies, under half of the missing clones stem from an unresolved V gene, and the remainder is unexplained. The V and J calls and the clone size are those of that table, but D and trimming were determined from the DNA. Within this sample are 45,000 to 65,000 clones, with 65% of them counted one time only. The ten largest clones take up under 5.5% of the sample.

The time point label here, explained by the study, means: week 47, end of study. A 20-mer mutant IDH1 peptide at 300 micrograms in Montanide made up each vaccine dose, which was injected subcutaneously together with topical imiquimod. Eight vaccinations were administered to patients in weeks 1, 3, 5, 7, 11, 15, 19 and 23, corresponding to visits V03 through V10. Newly diagnosed WHO grade 3 or 4 IDH1-mutant astrocytomas showing loss of nuclear ATRX were present in the donors. The samples were drawn from NOA16, a multicentre, single-arm, open-label phase I trial in Germany that tested a mutant IDH1 peptide vaccine in humans for the first time. Genomic DNA for TCRB sequencing was isolated from EDTA blood with the DNeasy Blood and Tissue Kit.

The sample was peripheral blood mononuclear cells (PBMCs), taken from a glioma patient whose treatment included an IDH1 peptide vaccine. The chain is encoded by TRBV30 joined to TRBJ1-5; the D gene cannot be resolved reliably. The source of this sequence is a man aged 35 to 55 with glioma. Some clones in this sample may be carry-over from other donors' samples. The CDR3 protein: CAWAARNQPQHF. The nucleotide sequence reads TGTGCCTGGGCCGCCAGAAATCAGCCCCAGCATTTT. Joined to the reference TRBV30 and TRBJ1-5 proteins, this CDR3 gives the full variable domain: SQTIHQWPATLVQPVGSPLSLECTVEGTSNPNLYWYRQAAGRGLQLLFYSVGIGQISSEVPQNLSASRPQDRQFILSSKKLLLSDSGFYLCAWAARNQPQHFGDGTRLSIL.